This section outlines one T cell receptor (beta chain) sequence together with its context. Its antigen is currently unknown. Just one base apart from a much larger clone, this may be a read error. The data stem from a study of glioma-infiltrating T cells. Study-level points and caveats: Only very few CDR3 sequences appeared in both tissue and blood. Above-expected tissue-blood divergence occurred in all gliomas, most in low-grade ones.

The iRepertoire nested amplicon-rescue multiplex PCR amplified TCR alpha and beta CDR3s from RNA. TCRdb recomputed calls from the multiplex PCR reads with MiXCR, one row per CDR3 protein. The sample records 100,000 to 150,000 distinct CDR3 sequences, roughly 25% being singletons. The CDR3 is 16 residues long. In germline, CDR1 is SGHAT, CDR2 FQNNGV. Source material: glioma tissue, nonneoplastic brain tissue, or PBMCs (not recorded which). This sequence joins TRBV11-2 and TRBJ2-1; 8 nucleotides line up with TRBD2. The TCR comes from a human donor with low-grade glioma or glioblastoma, undergoing nonglioma brain surgery, or in good health (not recorded which). The CDR3 DNA reads as TGTGCCAGCAGCTTAGTAGCGGGGAAATCCTACGATGAGCAGTTCTTC. Its translation is CASSLVAGKSYDEQFF.